One and the same sample provided the 9 T cell receptor beta chains below, sequenced in a study of monozygotic twins with inflammatory bowel disease. Following a re-call of the 5' RACE reads, TCRdb has one entry per CDR3 protein and lacks DNA. Here the sample table reports approximately 150,000 distinct CDR3 sequences. Source material: blood. These receptor sequences come from a human donor with ulcerative colitis or Crohn's disease, or a healthy co-twin of an affected twin (not recorded which).

The V gene is TRBV7-2, the J gene TRBJ2-2. This CDR3 has 15 residues. From germline, CDR1 is SGHTA and CDR2 FQGNSA. This CDR3 is CASSLDGGSTGELFF. Full variable domain (outside the CDR3, taken from reference TRBV7-2 and TRBJ2-2): GAGVSQSPSNKVTEKGKDVELRCDPISGHTALYWYRQSLGQGLEFLIYFQGNSAPDKSGLPSDRFSAERTGGSVSTLTIQRTQQEDSAVYLCASSLDGGSTGELFFGEGSRLTVL.

The rearrangement links TRBV10-3 to TRBJ2-7; there is no DNA to check the TCRdb D call of TRBD2. CDR3 length equals 15 residues. Germline V gene lookup returns CDR1 ENHRY and CDR2 SYGVKD. This CDR3 is CAIASQGGSSYEQYF.

J is TRBJ1-1 and V is TRBV5-1. The CDR3 runs 13 residues. In germline, CDR1 is SGHRS, CDR2 YFSETQ. The CDR3 here is CASRSLPNTEAFF.

The rearrangement links TRBV7-2 to TRBJ1-1. The CDR3 sequence is 14 residues long. Germline V lookup: CDR1 SGHTA, CDR2 FQGNSA. CDR3 sequence reads: CASSLTGVNTEAFF.

The chain carries TRBV9 and TRBJ2-7; TCRdb's D call, TRBD1, is unchecked because there is no DNA. The CDR3 runs to 13 residues. From germline, CDR1 is SGDLS and CDR2 YYNGEE. The CDR3 sequence: CASSAGAGYEQYF. The full variable domain, rest sourced from reference TRBV9 and TRBJ2-7, is DSGVTQTPKHLITATGQRVTLRCSPRSGDLSVYWYQQSLDQGLQFLIQYYNGEERAKGNILERFSAQQFPDLHSELNLSSLELGDSALYFCASSAGAGYEQYFGPGTRLTVT.

This chain links TRBV20-1 with TRBJ1-2; TCRdb picks TRBD1, but there is no DNA to check that call. Per the germline V gene, CDR1 is DFQATT and CDR2 is SNEGSKA (reference sequence). The CDR3 totals 16 residues. The CDR3 spells CSARDSRANTNYGYTF.

The V and J genes are TRBV19 and TRBJ2-5; absent DNA, TCRdb's TRBD1 call cannot be checked. Germline V gives CDR1 LNHDA, CDR2 SQIVND (reference sequence). There are 14 residues in the CDR3. The CDR3 loop reads CASSIRQGGETQYF.

J is TRBJ1-1 and V is TRBV7-9; TCRdb returns TRBD1, unconfirmable since there is no DNA. This CDR3 spans 16 amino acids. CDR1 is SEHNR and CDR2 is FQNEAQ in the germline V gene (reference sequence). CDR3 residues: CASSTGTGGPNTEAFF.

V is TRBV29-1 and J is TRBJ1-1; TCRdb's D gene call, TRBD1, goes unchecked for lack of DNA. CDR1 SQVTM and CDR2 ANQGSEA come from the germline V gene. This CDR3 is 16 amino acids long. CDR3 region: CSVEENAGVRATEAFF.